This TCR beta chain was observed in a study of T cell changes during pregnancy in multiple sclerosis. Produced via immunoSEQ multiplex PCR; TCRdb's table is partial and in-frame only. Of around 78,000 clones in the sample, 93% are singletons; the top ten hold roughly 2.5%. Germline V CDR1 and CDR2: SGDLS, YYNGEE. Trimming left V 3 bases short and J 1 base short, with 14 bases between. This CDR3 contains 16 residues. The starting material was peripheral blood, obtained in the second trimester of pregnancy. This chain uses TRBV9 with TRBJ1-3; possibly TRBD1 for D (5 bases). The receptor was isolated from a female donor with multiple sclerosis, enrolled in a pregnancy study. CDR3 sequence reads: CASSGGLQRSGNTIYF. CDR3 in DNA: TGTGCCAGCAGCGGGGGACTACAACGGTCTGGAAACACCATATATTTT.